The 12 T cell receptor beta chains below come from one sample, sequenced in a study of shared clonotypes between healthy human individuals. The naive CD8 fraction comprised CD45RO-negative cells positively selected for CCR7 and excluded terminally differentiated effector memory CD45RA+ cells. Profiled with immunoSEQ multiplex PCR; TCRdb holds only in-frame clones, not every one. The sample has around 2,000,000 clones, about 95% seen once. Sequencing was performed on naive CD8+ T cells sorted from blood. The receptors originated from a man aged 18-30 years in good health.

The CDR3 DNA follows: TGTGCCAGCAGCTCTGCGGGGCTTACTTCATACAATGAGCAGTTCTTC. It encodes CASSSAGLTSYNEQFF. V is TRBV7-9 and J is TRBJ2-1, with D perhaps matching TRBD2 (6 bases). The germline CDR1 and CDR2 sequences are SEHNR and FQNEAQ (reference sequence). Trimming left V 4 bases short and J 4 bases short, with 17 bases between. The CDR3 has 16 residues.

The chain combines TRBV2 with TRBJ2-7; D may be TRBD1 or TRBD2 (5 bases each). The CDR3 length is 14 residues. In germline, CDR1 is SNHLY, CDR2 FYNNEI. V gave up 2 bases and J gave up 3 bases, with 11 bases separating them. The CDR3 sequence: CASSEFGGVYEQYF. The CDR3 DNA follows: TGTGCCAGCAGTGAATTTGGGGGAGTCTACGAGCAGTACTTC.

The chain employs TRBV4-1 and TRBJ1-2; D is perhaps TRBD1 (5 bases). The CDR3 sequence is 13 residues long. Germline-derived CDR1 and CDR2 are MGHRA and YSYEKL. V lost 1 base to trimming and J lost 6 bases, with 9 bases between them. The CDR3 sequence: CASSQGGGDGYTF. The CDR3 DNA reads TGCGCCAGCAGCCAAGGGGGAGGGGATGGCTACACCTTC.

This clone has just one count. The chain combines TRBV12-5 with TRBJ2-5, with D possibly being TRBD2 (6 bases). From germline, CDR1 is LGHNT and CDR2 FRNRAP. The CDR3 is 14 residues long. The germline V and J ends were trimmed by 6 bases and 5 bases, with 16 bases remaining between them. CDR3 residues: CASGPRDSWETQYF. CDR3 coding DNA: TGTGCTAGTGGCCCCCGGGACTCGTGGGAGACCCAGTACTTC. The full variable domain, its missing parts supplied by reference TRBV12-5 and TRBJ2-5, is DARVTQTPRHKVTEMGQEVTMRCQPILGHNTVFWYRQTMMQGLELLAYFRNRAPLDDSGMPKDRFSAEMPDATLATLKIQPSEPRDSAVYFCASGPRDSWETQYFGPGTRLLVL.

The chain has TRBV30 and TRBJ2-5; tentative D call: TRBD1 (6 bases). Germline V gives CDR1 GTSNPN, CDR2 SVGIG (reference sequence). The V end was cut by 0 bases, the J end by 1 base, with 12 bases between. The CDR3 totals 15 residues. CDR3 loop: CAWSVLGTPQETQYF. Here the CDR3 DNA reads TGTGCCTGGAGTGTACTGGGGACACCCCAAGAGACCCAGTACTTC.

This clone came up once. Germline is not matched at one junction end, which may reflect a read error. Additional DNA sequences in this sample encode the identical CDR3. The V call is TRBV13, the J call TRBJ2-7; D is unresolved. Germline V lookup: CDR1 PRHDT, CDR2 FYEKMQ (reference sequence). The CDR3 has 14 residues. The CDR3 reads CASSLGYSSYEQYF. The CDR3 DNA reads TGTGCCAGCAGCCTAGGGTATTCCTCCTACGAGCAGTACTTC.

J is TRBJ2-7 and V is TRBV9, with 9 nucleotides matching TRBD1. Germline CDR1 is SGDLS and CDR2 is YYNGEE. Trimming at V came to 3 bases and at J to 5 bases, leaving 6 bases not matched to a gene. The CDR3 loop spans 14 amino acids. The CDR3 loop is CASSARDRADEQYF. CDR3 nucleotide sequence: TGTGCCAGCAGCGCCCGGGACAGGGCTGACGAGCAGTACTTC.

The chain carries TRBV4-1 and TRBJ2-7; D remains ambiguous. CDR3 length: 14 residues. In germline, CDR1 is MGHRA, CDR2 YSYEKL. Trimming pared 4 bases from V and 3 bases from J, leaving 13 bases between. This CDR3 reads CASSPLSRHYEQYF. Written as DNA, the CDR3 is TGCGCCAGCAGCCCCCTGTCTAGGCACTACGAGCAGTACTTC.

CDR3 region: CASSNIQGYEQYF. CDR3 coding DNA: TGTGCCAGCAGTAATATACAGGGATACGAGCAGTACTTC. The chain uses TRBV6-5 and TRBJ2-7; TRBD1 is a possible D gene (6 bases). The V and J ends lost 5 bases and 4 bases respectively, with 12 bases between them. This CDR3 spans 13 amino acids. Germline V gives CDR1 MNHEY, CDR2 SVGAGI.

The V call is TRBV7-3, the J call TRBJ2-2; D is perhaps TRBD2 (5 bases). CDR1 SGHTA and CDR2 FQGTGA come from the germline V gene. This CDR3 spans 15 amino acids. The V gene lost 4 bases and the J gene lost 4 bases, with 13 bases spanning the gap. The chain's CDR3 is CASSSAGYGTGELFF. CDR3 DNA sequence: TGTGCCAGCAGCTCCGCGGGTTACGGCACCGGGGAGCTGTTTTTT.

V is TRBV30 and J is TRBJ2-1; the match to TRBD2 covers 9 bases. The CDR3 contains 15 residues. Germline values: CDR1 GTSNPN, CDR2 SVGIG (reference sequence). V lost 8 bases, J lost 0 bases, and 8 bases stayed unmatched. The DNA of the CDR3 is TGTGCCGGCCTGGTAGCGGGGGCCTCCTACAATGAGCAGTTCTTC. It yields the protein CAGLVAGASYNEQFF.

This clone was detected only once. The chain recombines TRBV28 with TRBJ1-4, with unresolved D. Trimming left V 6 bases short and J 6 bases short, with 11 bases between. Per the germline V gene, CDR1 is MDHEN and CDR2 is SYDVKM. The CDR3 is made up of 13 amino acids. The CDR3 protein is CASSTDGHEKLFF. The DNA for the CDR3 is TGTGCCAGCAGCACAGACGGTCATGAAAAACTGTTTTTT.